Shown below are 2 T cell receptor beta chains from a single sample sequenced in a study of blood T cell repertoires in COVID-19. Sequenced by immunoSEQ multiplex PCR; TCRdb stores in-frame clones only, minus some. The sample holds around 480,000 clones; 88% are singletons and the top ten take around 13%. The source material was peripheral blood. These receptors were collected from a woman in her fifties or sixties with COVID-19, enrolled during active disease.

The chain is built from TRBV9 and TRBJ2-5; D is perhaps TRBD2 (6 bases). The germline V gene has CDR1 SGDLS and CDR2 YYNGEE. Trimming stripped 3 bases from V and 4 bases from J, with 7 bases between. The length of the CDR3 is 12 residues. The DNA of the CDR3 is TGTGCCAGCAGCGACGGGGGAGAGACCCAGTACTTC. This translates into CASSDGGETQYF.

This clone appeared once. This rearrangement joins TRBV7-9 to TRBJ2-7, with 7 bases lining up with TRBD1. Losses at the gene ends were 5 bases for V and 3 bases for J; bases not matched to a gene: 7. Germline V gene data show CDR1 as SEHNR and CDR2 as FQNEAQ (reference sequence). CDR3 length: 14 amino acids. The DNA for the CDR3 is TGTGCCAGCAGCATAGGGGGCAGGGACTACGAGCAGTACTTC. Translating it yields CASSIGGRDYEQYF.